The clone carrying this T cell receptor beta chain was recorded once. Losses at the gene ends were 4 bases for V and 9 bases for J; bases not matched to a gene: 11. The CDR3 has 15 amino acids. The germline CDR1 and CDR2 sequences are SGHTA and FQGTGA. The sample originates from a study of T cell changes during pregnancy in multiple sclerosis. The data were produced by immunoSEQ multiplex PCR, yet TCRdb's version contains in-frame clones alone and is incomplete. This sample has around 80,000 clones, with roughly nine tenths found just once. Sequencing was performed on peripheral blood, taken before pregnancy. V and J are TRBV7-3 and TRBJ2-2, with 7 positions matching TRBD2. The receptor's source is a female donor with multiple sclerosis, enrolled in a pregnancy study. DNA for the CDR3: TGTGCCAGCAGCTCACCGGGAGGCTCCCCCCGGGAGCTGTTTTTT. Residues: CASSSPGGSPRELFF.